These 20 T cell receptor beta chains originate from one sample sequenced in a study of T-cell memory formation after mild COVID-19. TCRdb called the 5' RACE reads again in MiXCR, with one record for every CDR3 protein. Among 250,000 to 350,000 distinct CDR3 sequences listed, 15% to 20% were seen once. Sequenced material: PBMCs or a T cell subset sorted from them (not recorded which). These TCRs come from a man aged 18 to 30 who had mild COVID-19 (a few samples of this study predate the infection). Cell type and time point are not known.

This clonotype has just a few counts. CDR3 DNA sequence: TGTGCCAGTAAGATACAGGAGAACACTGAAGCTTTCTTT. Its protein is CASKIQENTEAFF. The chain carries TRBV7-9 and TRBJ1-1; D perhaps matches TRBD1 (5 bases). The germline V and J ends were trimmed by 9 bases and 1 base, with 12 bases remaining between them. Germline values: CDR1 SEHNR, CDR2 FQNEAQ (reference sequence). The length of the CDR3 is 13 residues.

The genes are TRBV20-1 and TRBJ2-7; 10 bases map to TRBD1. V was clipped by 4 bases and J by 2 bases; unmatched bases: 5. The length of the CDR3 is 14 residues. Germline V gene sequence: CDR1 DFQATT, CDR2 SNEGSKA (reference sequence). CDR3 loop: CSATPGQGPYEQYV. Here the CDR3 DNA reads TGCAGTGCTACACCGGGACAGGGGCCCTACGAGCAGTACGTC.

This clonotype has a handful of counts. This chain uses TRBV12-3 or TRBV12-4 with TRBJ2-1; D call uncertain. The germline V and J ends were trimmed by 1 base and 8 bases, with 12 bases remaining between them. The CDR3 has 14 amino acids. In DNA form, the CDR3 reads TGTGCCAGCAGTTTAGTAGGCTACTTATATGAGCAGTTCTTC. It yields the protein CASSLVGYLYEQFF.

J is TRBJ2-7 and V is TRBV5-1; D is possibly TRBD1 (6 bases). The V gene's germline CDR1 is SGHRS and CDR2 YFSETQ. The CDR3 has 15 residues. The V and J ends lost 4 bases and 4 bases respectively, with 18 bases between them. The CDR3 here is CASSLMGAPGYEQYF. In nucleotides, the CDR3 is TGCGCCAGCAGCCTAATGGGGGCTCCCGGGTACGAGCAGTACTTC.

This clonotype was seen only a few times. This chain uses TRBV5-1 with TRBJ2-5; D possibly corresponds to TRBD1 (7 bases). Trimming stripped 4 bases from V and 6 bases from J, with 19 bases between. Per germline, CDR1 SGHRS and CDR2 YFSETQ. CDR3 size: 15 residues. CDR3: CASSPSDREVKTQYF. Written as DNA, the CDR3 is TGCGCCAGCAGCCCTTCCGACAGGGAGGTGAAGACCCAGTACTTC.

Here the CDR3 DNA reads TGCAGTGCTAGAGTCCGGGGACAACCAGATACGCAGTATTTT. This gives the protein CSARVRGQPDTQYF. The chain carries TRBV20-1 and TRBJ2-3, with D possibly TRBD1 on 6 matching bases. CDR3 length equals 14 residues. CDR1 is DFQATT and CDR2 is SNEGSKA in the germline V gene (reference sequence). The V end was cut by 1 base, the J end by 4 bases, with 12 bases between.

The genes are TRBV7-9 and TRBJ1-1; 7 bases line up with TRBD1. This CDR3 spans 16 amino acids. CDR1 is SEHNR, CDR2 FQNEAQ, per germline (reference sequence). The J segment lost 2 bases and the V segment lost 6 bases, leaving 12 bases of the junction unmatched. The CDR3 sequence: CASSFSPGTVNTEAFF. CDR3 nucleotides: TGTGCCAGCAGTTTTAGTCCCGGGACAGTCAACACTGAAGCTTTCTTT.

J is TRBJ2-3 and V is TRBV20-1; D assignment may be TRBD1 or TRBD2 (5 bases each). Germline CDR1 is DFQATT and CDR2 is SNEGSKA (reference sequence). V was clipped by 6 bases and J by 7 bases, with 20 bases between them. The length of the CDR3 is 14 residues. The CDR3 region has the DNA TGCAGTGCCCCGGGACGCCCTGACAGATATACGCAGTATTTT. It specifies CSAPGRPDRYTQYF.

This clonotype was seen ten or more times. The rearrangement links TRBV9 to TRBJ2-1, with D possibly matching TRBD2 (5 bases). V was clipped by 0 bases and J by 4 bases, with 8 bases between them. Germline V gene data show CDR1 as SGDLS and CDR2 as YYNGEE. The CDR3 totals 14 residues. Here the CDR3 DNA reads TGTGCCAGCAGCGTAGGCCCGGGGTACAATGAGCAGTTCTTC. It yields the protein CASSVGPGYNEQFF.

This clonotype was recorded at least ten times. The chain employs TRBV5-1 and TRBJ2-5, with no clear D. Germline values: CDR1 SGHRS, CDR2 YFSETQ. CDR3 size: 15 residues. V was pared by 4 bases and J by 3 bases, with 16 bases between. The DNA of the CDR3 is TGCGCCAGCAGCCCCCGTAGGATCCCCAAAGAGACCCAGTACTTC. It is translated as CASSPRRIPKETQYF. The whole variable domain, filled in from reference TRBV5-1 and TRBJ2-5, reads KAGVTQTPRYLIKTRGQQVTLSCSPISGHRSVSWYQQTPGQGLQFLFEYFSETQRNKGNFPGRFSGRQFSNSRSEMNVSTLELGDSALYLCASSPRRIPKETQYFGPGTRLLVL.

V usage is TRBV4-2 and J usage is TRBJ1-1; D ambiguous. From germline, CDR1 is LGHNA and CDR2 YNFKEQ. The length of the CDR3 is 15 residues. The V end was cut by 0 bases, the J end by 3 bases, with 11 bases between. The DNA for the CDR3 is TGTGCCAGCAGCCAAGAAGCGCCGAGGGACACTGAAGCTTTCTTT. Translated: CASSQEAPRDTEAFF.

The sample holds many counts of this clonotype. The chain is built from TRBV5-6 and TRBJ2-4; D is ambiguous. With 4 bases removed from V and 1 base from J, the gap between germline ends came to 9 bases. Looked up from germline, CDR1 is SGHDT and CDR2 is YYEEEE. CDR3 length equals 14 residues. The CDR3 loop reads CASSTAGAKNIQYF. Here the CDR3 DNA reads TGTGCCAGCAGCACGGCCGGGGCCAAAAACATTCAGTACTTC.

This clonotype showed up just a few times. The chain is built from TRBV7-9 and TRBJ1-1; tentatively, D is TRBD1 (5 bases). The germline V gene encodes CDR1 SEHNR and CDR2 FQNEAQ (reference sequence). V lost 5 bases and J lost 5, with 12 bases in between. The CDR3 sequence is 13 residues long. CDR3 loop: CASSPQGRTEAFF. As DNA, the CDR3 is TGTGCCAGCAGCCCTCAGGGAAGGACTGAAGCTTTCTTT.

This clonotype has a handful of counts. The V call is TRBV6-5, the J call TRBJ2-3; the D call may be TRBD1 or TRBD2 (6 bases each). Trimming cost V 4 bases and J 3 bases, with 11 bases left between them. The CDR3 is 14 residues long. Germline assignment: CDR1 MNHEY and CDR2 SVGAGI. CDR3 DNA sequence: TGTGCCAGCAGTTGGGGGGCGTCTACAGATACGCAGTATTTT. Its translation: CASSWGASTDTQYF.

The chain combines TRBV20-1 with TRBJ1-2, with a tentative D call TRBD1 (5 bases). The V and J ends lost 0 bases and 3 bases respectively, with 14 bases between them. The CDR3 covers 15 residues. Per the germline V gene, CDR1 is DFQATT and CDR2 is SNEGSKA (reference sequence). CDR3 loop: CSARDRRGAYYGYTF. The DNA of the CDR3 is TGCAGTGCTAGAGATAGGCGGGGCGCATACTATGGCTACACCTTC.

This clonotype was recorded many times. The chain is built from TRBV5-1 and TRBJ2-5; D possibly corresponds to TRBD1 (6 bases). There are 14 residues in the CDR3. Deletions cut 4 bases from V and 1 base from J, with 11 bases between. Germline CDR1 is SGHRS and CDR2 is YFSETQ. CDR3 DNA sequence: TGCGCCAGCAGCCTGACAGGAGTCCAAGAGACCCAGTACTTC. Residues: CASSLTGVQETQYF. Full variable domain (rest looked up from reference TRBV5-1 and TRBJ2-5): KAGVTQTPRYLIKTRGQQVTLSCSPISGHRSVSWYQQTPGQGLQFLFEYFSETQRNKGNFPGRFSGRQFSNSRSEMNVSTLELGDSALYLCASSLTGVQETQYFGPGTRLLVL.

The chain links TRBV11-2 to TRBJ2-5; D is perhaps TRBD2 (5 bases). This CDR3 is built from 16 residues. The V gene's germline CDR1 is SGHAT and CDR2 FQNNGV. V was pared by 2 bases and J by 5 bases, with 18 bases between. CDR3 amino acids: CASSLIRGRFRETQYF. The CDR3 nucleotides read TGTGCCAGCAGCTTAATCCGGGGAAGGTTTAGGGAGACCCAGTACTTC.

This clonotype was observed a few times. At one of its ends the junction is not consistent with the germline gene, which may arise from a read error. The J gene is TRBJ2-1, the V gene TRBV7-7, with no clear D. Germline V lookup: CDR1 SSHAT, CDR2 FNYEAQ (reference sequence). The CDR3 runs 13 residues. This CDR3 is CASSLSENNEQFF. The CDR3 DNA reads as TGTGCTAGCAGCTTGTCAGAGAACAATGAGCAGTTCTTC.

This clonotype has just a few counts. The chain recombines TRBV29-1 with TRBJ2-5; TRBD1 or TRBD2 may be the D gene (6 bases each). Germline CDR1 and CDR2: SQVTM and ANQGSEA. V lost 7 bases and J 5 bases, leaving 14 bases between the germline ends. This CDR3 comprises 12 residues. The CDR3 DNA reads TGCAGCGCCCGAATCGGGGGCGAGACCCAGTACTTC. It is translated as CSARIGGETQYF. Full variable domain (outside the CDR3, taken from reference TRBV29-1 and TRBJ2-5): SAVISQKPSRDICQRGTSLTIQCQVDSQVTMMFWYRQQPGQSLTLIATANQGSEATYESGFVIDKFPISRPNLTFSTLTVSNMSPEDSSIYLCSARIGGETQYFGPGTRLLVL.

V gene TRBV6-2 or TRBV6-3 combines with J gene TRBJ2-7; D gene unclear. CDR1 and CDR2 (germline): MNHEY, SVGEGT. V was cut by 0 bases and J by 2 bases, with 5 bases left in between. The length of the CDR3 is 13 residues. The chain's CDR3 is CASSYSQTYEQYV. The CDR3 DNA reads as TGTGCCAGCAGTTACTCCCAGACCTACGAGCAGTACGTC.